This T cell receptor (beta chain) came from a study of CD8+CD57+ T cells in acquired aplastic anemia. With respect to this clonotype: Because it lacks the conserved phenylalanine or tryptophan at the end, this CDR3 is likely a read error.

The ends lost 3 bases at V and 4 bases at J; junction bases unmatched: 5. There are 14 residues in the CDR3. Germline V lookup: CDR1 SNHLY, CDR2 FYNNEI. It was genomic DNA that served as the template for profiling TCR beta VDJ and CDR3. TCRdb re-derived calls from the reads in MiXCR, one entry per CDR3 protein. The sample carries 200,000 to 250,000 distinct CDR3 sequences, about 37% recorded once. Sequencing was carried out using sorted CD4+, CD8+, or CD8+CD57+ T cells (not recorded which) from PBMCs. V usage is TRBV2 and J usage is TRBJ1-1; 7 nucleotides line up with TRBD1. This receptor was obtained from a human donor in good health, serving as a control. CDR3 DNA: TGTGCCAGCAGTGAGACAGGGTTTGCCACTGAAGCTTTCTCT. It encodes CASSETGFATEAFS.